This TCR beta chain was captured by sequencing in a study of blood T cell repertoires in COVID-19. Study-wide context: In each case, the material was cDNA or gDNA derived from T cells, B-cell-depleted T cells, or PBMCs.

From germline, CDR1 is ENHRY and CDR2 SYGVKD. The CDR3 loop spans 15 amino acids. The germline V and J ends were trimmed by 1 base and 7 bases, with 13 bases remaining between them. Methods used by the authors: Reference gene primer amplification gave estimated nucleated cell counts. Repertoires were generated with immunoSEQ multiplex PCR, while TCRdb's copy carries only in-frame clones and drops some. The V and J calls and the clone size are those of that table, but D and trimming were determined from the DNA. The repertoire includes about 250,000 clones, around 84% of them detected once, and around 1.7% sits in the top ten.

Sequenced material: PBMCs or T cells enriched from blood (not recorded which). V is TRBV10-3 and J is TRBJ2-2; tentatively, D is TRBD2 (5 bases). The origin of this receptor is a middle-aged man who had recovered from COVID-19. CDR3 sequence (DNA): TGTGCCATCAGTGAGTTTTCCGGACGGGACGGGGAGCTGTTTTTT. Translated: CAISEFSGRDGELFF.